These 28 T cell receptor beta chains were sequenced from one sample in a study of regulatory T cells in long-lasting Graves disease (dated by TCRdb to the early 2020s). Library construction relied on multiplex PCR. For sequencing, an Illumina HiSeq 4000 was employed. To build TCR beta libraries, CDR3 regions were amplified by Arm-PCR using iRepertoire HTBI primers. Starting from the raw public reads, TCRdb applied fastp trimming at Q25, assembled clones with MiXCR and retained in-frame beta chains. Each record represents a unique CDR3 protein, reported with the most common genes and DNA among its rows. The table for this sample lists 550,000 to 700,000 distinct CDR3 sequences; about 16% of them were counted only once. More than 10% of the sample is taken by the ten largest. The time point label on this specimen signifies: newly diagnosed GD, antithyroid drugs for less than 3 months. For both TCR sequencing and RNA sequencing, RNA was extracted from PBMCs in TRIzol.

This sample also appeared in a second study, on T cells in Graves' hyperthyroidism and ophthalmopathy.

This specimen was peripheral blood mononuclear cells (PBMCs), taken at new diagnosis, from a patient treated with antithyroid drugs. The source is a man younger than 35 with Graves disease. Donor details come from another sample of the same person, matched by shared clones.

This clonotype occurred many times. The chain carries TRBV28 and TRBJ2-7, with D tentatively TRBD1 or TRBD2 (6 bases each). Trimming removed 3 bases from V and 5 bases from J, with 11 bases in between. The CDR3 loop spans 13 amino acids. The germline gives CDR1 MDHEN, CDR2 SYDVKM. In DNA form, the CDR3 reads TGTGCCAGCAGTTTTCGGGGGCAGAACGAGCAGTACTTC. It yields the protein CASSFRGQNEQYF.

V is TRBV4-1 and J is TRBJ2-7, with 7 bases matching TRBD1. The CDR3 extends over 13 amino acids. J lost 5 bases, V lost 1 base, and 2 bases had no gene match. Looked up from germline, CDR1 is MGHRA and CDR2 is YSYEKL. Here the CDR3 DNA reads TGCGCCAGCAGCCAAGTTGGGACAGACGAGCAGTACTTC. Residues: CASSQVGTDEQYF.

This clonotype came up a few times. The rearrangement uses TRBV5-6 and TRBJ2-7; 7 bases are a match to TRBD2. The junction had 11 bases not matched to a gene; V was cut back by 7 bases and J by 1 base. The CDR3 totals 15 residues. The germline gives CDR1 SGHDT, CDR2 YYEEEE. DNA of the CDR3: TGTGCCAGCTGCCATTCTAGCGGCGAATCCTACGAGCAGTACTTC. Translation: CASCHSSGESYEQYF.

This sequence joins TRBV15 and TRBJ2-7; 7 nucleotides line up with TRBD2. Germline V gene lookup returns CDR1 LNHNV and CDR2 YYDKDF (reference sequence). After removal of 0 bases from V and 3 bases from J, the junction contained 14 bases not matched to a gene. This CDR3 contains 18 residues. CDR3 nucleotides: TGTGCCACCAGCAGAGAGCGTATTTGGGCGGGGGTCCGCTACGAGCAGTACTTC. Amino acid sequence: CATSRERIWAGVRYEQYF.

About this clonotype itself: A much larger clone is a single base away; this may be a read error. CDR3 region: CAGRETRLAVEQFF. DNA of the CDR3: TGTGCCGGCAGGGAAACGCGCCTAGCGGTAGAGCAGTTCTTC. The rearrangement joins TRBV6-2 or TRBV6-3 to TRBJ2-1; 7 nucleotides align to TRBD2. The CDR3 totals 14 residues. CDR1 and CDR2 from the germline V gene are MNHEY and SVGEGT.

Details on this clonotype: This could be a read error, since a much larger clone is one nucleotide away. As DNA, the CDR3 is TGTGCCTGGAGTCGACCTCGGGCCCCCTTAGGCTACACCTTC. Amino acid sequence: CAWSRPRAPLGYTF. The genes are TRBV30 and TRBJ1-2; D gene ambiguous. This CDR3 contains 14 residues. Germline loops: CDR1 GTSNPN, CDR2 SVGIG (reference sequence). Trimming stripped 2 bases from V and 8 bases from J, with 18 bases between.

The rearrangement links TRBV5-1 to TRBJ2-3; 7 bases align to TRBD1. This CDR3 is 14 amino acids long. After removal of 4 bases from V and 2 bases from J, the junction contained 4 bases not matched to a gene. CDR1 and CDR2 (germline): SGHRS, YFSETQ. CDR3 sequence: CASSPGQDTDTQYF. Written as DNA, the CDR3 is TGCGCCAGCAGCCCCGGACAGGACACAGATACGCAGTATTTT.

This clonotype has a single count. The chain carries TRBV5-1 and TRBJ2-2, with 8 bases identical to TRBD1. CDR1 and CDR2 from the germline V gene are SGHRS and YFSETQ. V trimming: 5 bases; J trimming: 7 bases; junction bases outside the gene matches: 4. The CDR3 covers 13 residues. This CDR3 is CASSGQGFGELFF. CDR3 DNA sequence: TGCGCCAGCAGTGGACAGGGATTCGGGGAGCTGTTTTTT.

This rearrangement joins TRBV28 to TRBJ1-5; 7 bases fit TRBD1. The CDR3 extends over 15 amino acids. The V gene end was trimmed by 6 bases and the J gene end by 3 bases; junction bases not matched to a gene: 8. From germline, CDR1 is MDHEN and CDR2 SYDVKM. The CDR3 nucleotides are TGTGCCAGCAGCCCTACAGGGGAAAACAATCAGCCCCAGCATTTT. Protein sequence: CASSPTGENNQPQHF. The whole variable domain, filled in from reference TRBV28 and TRBJ1-5, reads DVKVTQSSRYLVKRTGEKVFLECVQDMDHENMFWYRQDPGLGLRLIYFSYDVKMKEKGDIPEGYSVSREKKERFSLILESASTNQTSMYLCASSPTGENNQPQHFGDGTRLSIL.

This clonotype appeared many times. This chain uses TRBV11-2 with TRBJ1-1; D is uncertain. The V end lost 2 bases, the J end lost 7 bases, and 8 bases lay between the germline ends. CDR3 length: 12 amino acids. The germline CDR1 and CDR2 sequences are SGHAT and FQNNGV. The CDR3 bases are TGTGCCAGCAGCTTAATCGCAGGTGAAGCTTTCTTT. Translating it yields CASSLIAGEAFF. Drawing the rest from reference TRBV11-2 and TRBJ1-1, the complete variable domain is EAGVAQSPRYKIIEKRQSVAFWCNPISGHATLYWYQQILGQGPKLLIQFQNNGVVDDSQLPKDRFSAERLKGVDSTLKIQPAKLEDSAVYLCASSLIAGEAFFGQGTRLTVV.

This clonotype has a count of ten or more. CDR3 protein: CAWSVGADTQYF. As DNA, the CDR3 is TGTGCCTGGAGTGTGGGGGCAGATACGCAGTATTTT. The genes are TRBV30 and TRBJ2-3, with D perhaps TRBD1 or TRBD2 (5 bases each). V lost 0 bases to trimming and J lost 4 bases, with 5 bases between them. The CDR3 is 12 residues long. Germline-derived CDR1 and CDR2 are GTSNPN and SVGIG (reference sequence).

The rearrangement uses TRBV9 and TRBJ2-1; TRBD2 matches 8 bases. V dropped 0 bases and J dropped 4; count of bases not matched to a gene: 3. The germline CDR1 and CDR2 sequences are SGDLS and YYNGEE. The CDR3 is 15 residues long. This CDR3 is CASSVEGTRYNEQFF. CDR3 sequence (DNA): TGTGCCAGCAGCGTAGAGGGGACTAGGTACAATGAGCAGTTCTTC. Full variable domain (missing parts from reference TRBV9 and TRBJ2-1): DSGVTQTPKHLITATGQRVTLRCSPRSGDLSVYWYQQSLDQGLQFLIQYYNGEERAKGNILERFSAQQFPDLHSELNLSSLELGDSALYFCASSVEGTRYNEQFFGPGTRLTVL.

Only a few counts were recorded for this clonotype. The chain has TRBV19 and TRBJ2-7; 8 bases are shared with TRBD2. Trimming took 5 bases from V and 3 from J; bases not matched to a gene: 6. The germline CDR1 and CDR2 sequences are LNHDA and SQIVND (reference sequence). The CDR3 has 14 residues. The CDR3 region is CASSEAGVGYEQYF. The CDR3 nucleotides are TGTGCCAGTAGTGAAGCGGGAGTGGGCTACGAGCAGTACTTC.

Concerning this clonotype itself: This sequence may be a read error, since a much larger clone differs from it by one base. The V gene is TRBV20-1, the J gene TRBJ2-5; possible D gene TRBD2, 6 bases. V gave up 7 bases and J gave up 4 bases, with 22 bases separating them. The CDR3 extends over 15 amino acids. The germline V gene encodes CDR1 DFQATT and CDR2 SNEGSKA (reference sequence). The CDR3, as DNA: TGCAGTGTTAGCGCGGTCGGGGGAAAGGCAGAGACCCAGTACTTC. Its protein product is CSVSAVGGKAETQYF.

With regard to this clonotype: Just one base apart from a much larger clone, this may be a read error. This rearrangement joins TRBV6-5 to TRBJ2-7; D remains unclear. The CDR3 runs 15 residues. Trimming stripped 4 bases from V and 7 bases from J, with 20 bases between. The V gene's germline CDR1 is MNHEY and CDR2 SVGAGI. The CDR3 protein is CASSCSENPQEEQYF. DNA of the CDR3: TGTGCCAGCAGTTGCTCCGAAAATCCCCAGGAAGAGCAGTACTTC.

The DNA for the CDR3 is TGTGCCAGCAGTTACAAATCGCGAGTCGGCGGGGCTGGGGCCAACGTCCTGACTTTC. Amino acids: CASSYKSRVGGAGANVLTF. The chain couples TRBV6-2 or TRBV6-3 to TRBJ2-6; D might be TRBD2 (6 bases). Trimming cost V 2 bases and J 2 bases, with 19 bases left between them. This CDR3 is built from 19 residues. CDR1 is MNHEY and CDR2 is SVGEGT in the germline V gene.

This clonotype has a count of ten or more. The gene calls are TRBV6-2 or TRBV6-3 and TRBJ2-5, with 10 bases identical to TRBD2. The V gene's germline CDR1 is MNHEY and CDR2 SVGEGT. The CDR3 is 15 residues long. The junction had 8 bases not matched to a gene; V was cut back by 7 bases and J by 3 bases. The CDR3 bases are TGTGCCAGCACGTCCCTAGCGGGAGTTGAAGAGACCCAGTACTTC. Protein: CASTSLAGVEETQYF.

V is TRBV20-1 and J is TRBJ2-2, with 8 bases matching TRBD1. J was trimmed by 5 bases and V by 6 bases; bases with no gene match: 14. The CDR3 loop spans 16 amino acids. Germline assignment: CDR1 DFQATT and CDR2 SNEGSKA (reference sequence). CDR3 sequence: CSASLPGRGQTGELFF. CDR3 nucleotides: TGCAGTGCCTCCCTCCCAGGCAGGGGGCAGACCGGGGAGCTGTTTTTT.

There are many counts of this clonotype. The CDR3 reads CASSFSGRIYEQYF. CDR3 nucleotides: TGTGCCAGCAGTTTCAGCGGGAGGATCTACGAGCAGTACTTC. The chain combines TRBV28 with TRBJ2-7; 9 positions agree with TRBD2. This CDR3 spans 14 amino acids. CDR1 and CDR2 (germline): MDHEN, SYDVKM. J lost 3 bases, V lost 3 bases, and 3 bases had no gene match.

This clonotype was recorded many times. This sequence joins TRBV9 and TRBJ1-3; D gene unclear. Between the trimmed V and J ends, which lost 4 bases and 2 bases, there was a span of 4 bases. Germline V gene lookup returns CDR1 SGDLS and CDR2 YYNGEE. The length of the CDR3 is 12 residues. CDR3 in amino acids: CASSTAGNTIYF. The DNA for the CDR3 is TGTGCCAGCAGCACAGCTGGAAACACCATATATTTT.

This clonotype was found a few times. J is TRBJ2-1 and V is TRBV25-1; 11 bases align to TRBD2. This CDR3 contains 16 residues. The germline gives CDR1 MGHDK, CDR2 SYGVNS. The J segment lost 7 bases and the V segment lost 3 bases, leaving 8 bases of the junction unmatched. The DNA of the CDR3 is TGTGCCAGCAGTGAGCTAATAGCGGGAGGGCGTAATGAGCAGTTCTTC. Translated, it gives CASSELIAGGRNEQFF.

This clonotype was picked up many times. The CDR3 DNA reads as TGCGCCAGCAGCTTGGACTACACAGGGGCCCTGAACACTGAAGCTTTCTTT. Its protein product is CASSLDYTGALNTEAFF. J is TRBJ1-1 and V is TRBV5-1; the match to TRBD1 covers 7 bases. The CDR3 length is 17 residues. Germline CDR1 SGHRS, CDR2 YFSETQ. V lost 0 bases, J lost 0 bases, and 8 bases stayed unmatched.

The chain employs TRBV12-3 or TRBV12-4 and TRBJ2-2; D is undetermined. CDR3 length: 15 residues. The V and J ends lost 2 bases and 1 base respectively, with 8 bases between them. CDR3 in amino acids: CASSLSARNTGELFF. In DNA form, the CDR3 reads TGTGCCAGCAGTTTAAGTGCCAGGAACACCGGGGAGCTGTTTTTT.

This clonotype appeared many times. One end of the junction does not line up with germline, which may come from a read error. V and J are TRBV3-1 and TRBJ2-1, with TRBD1 matching 9 bases. CDR3 length equals 16 residues. In germline, CDR1 is LGHDT, CDR2 YNNKEL (reference sequence). Written as DNA, the CDR3 is TGTGCCACCAGCCCAGGGACAGGGAAACTCTACAATGAGCAGTTCTTC. The encoded protein is CATSPGTGKLYNEQFF.

The table lists this clonotype with a count of one. This may come from a read error, since a much larger clone is one base off. This rearrangement joins TRBV27 to TRBJ2-7, with 12 bases matching TRBD2. The CDR3 totals 14 residues. V lost 6 bases and J lost 5; bases outside the gene matches: 5. Germline lookup yields CDR1 MNHEY and CDR2 SMNVEV (reference sequence). Written as DNA, the CDR3 is TGTGCCAGCAGGGCGACTAGCGGGGGCCACGAGCAGTACTTC. Encoded protein: CASRATSGGHEQYF.

The chain carries TRBV24-1 and TRBJ2-5; D is perhaps TRBD1 (5 bases). Trimming took 12 bases from V and 1 from J, leaving 23 bases between them. The CDR3 is made up of 16 amino acids. Germline V lookup: CDR1 KGHDR, CDR2 SFDVKD. The CDR3 sequence: CAVRQGISERQETQYF. The DNA of the CDR3 is TGTGCCGTCCGCCAGGGAATTTCAGAACGCCAAGAGACCCAGTACTTC.

Comments on this clonotype: One end of the junction is discordant with germline, which a read error may explain. The genes are TRBV5-1 and TRBJ2-6; 12 bases match TRBD1. This CDR3 spans 17 amino acids. Germline assignment: CDR1 SGHRS and CDR2 YFSETQ. The CDR3 coding sequence is TGCGCCAGCAGCCCGGGACAGGGGGCGGCTGGGGCCAACGTCCCGACTTTC. Translating it yields CASSPGQGAAGANVPTF.

This clonotype appeared a few times. The chain recombines TRBV6-1 with TRBJ2-7; 9 nucleotides agree with TRBD2. The V and J ends lost 6 bases and 0 bases, in that order; junction bases with no gene match: 6. The CDR3 runs to 15 residues. The germline V gene encodes CDR1 MNHNS and CDR2 SASEGT. The CDR3 DNA reads as TGTGCCAGCAGACTGACTAGCGGTAGCTCCTACGAGCAGTACTTC. As protein: CASRLTSGSSYEQYF.